One T cell receptor beta chain is described in this entry. The CDR3 is 16 amino acids. Germline V gene sequence: CDR1 SGHNT, CDR2 YENEEA. The J segment lost 8 bases and the V segment lost 5 bases, leaving 14 bases of the junction unmatched. Study processing details: Amplification of reference gene primers provided the estimated nucleated cell counts. The repertoire was sequenced with immunoSEQ multiplex PCR; TCRdb's copy has only in-frame clones and lacks some. V and J calls and clone size are copied from that table; D and trimming were computed from the DNA. The profile shows 410,000 or so clones, around 89% of them singletons. This record belongs to a study of blood T cell repertoires in COVID-19.

The clonotype comes from a middle-aged woman with COVID-19, enrolled during active disease. Sequencing was performed on peripheral blood. V usage is TRBV11-3 and J usage is TRBJ1-1; 10 bases line up with TRBD1. This CDR3 reads CASSRETGGPQVEAFF. The DNA for the CDR3 is TGTGCCAGCAGCCGGGAGACAGGGGGCCCCCAGGTAGAAGCTTTCTTT.